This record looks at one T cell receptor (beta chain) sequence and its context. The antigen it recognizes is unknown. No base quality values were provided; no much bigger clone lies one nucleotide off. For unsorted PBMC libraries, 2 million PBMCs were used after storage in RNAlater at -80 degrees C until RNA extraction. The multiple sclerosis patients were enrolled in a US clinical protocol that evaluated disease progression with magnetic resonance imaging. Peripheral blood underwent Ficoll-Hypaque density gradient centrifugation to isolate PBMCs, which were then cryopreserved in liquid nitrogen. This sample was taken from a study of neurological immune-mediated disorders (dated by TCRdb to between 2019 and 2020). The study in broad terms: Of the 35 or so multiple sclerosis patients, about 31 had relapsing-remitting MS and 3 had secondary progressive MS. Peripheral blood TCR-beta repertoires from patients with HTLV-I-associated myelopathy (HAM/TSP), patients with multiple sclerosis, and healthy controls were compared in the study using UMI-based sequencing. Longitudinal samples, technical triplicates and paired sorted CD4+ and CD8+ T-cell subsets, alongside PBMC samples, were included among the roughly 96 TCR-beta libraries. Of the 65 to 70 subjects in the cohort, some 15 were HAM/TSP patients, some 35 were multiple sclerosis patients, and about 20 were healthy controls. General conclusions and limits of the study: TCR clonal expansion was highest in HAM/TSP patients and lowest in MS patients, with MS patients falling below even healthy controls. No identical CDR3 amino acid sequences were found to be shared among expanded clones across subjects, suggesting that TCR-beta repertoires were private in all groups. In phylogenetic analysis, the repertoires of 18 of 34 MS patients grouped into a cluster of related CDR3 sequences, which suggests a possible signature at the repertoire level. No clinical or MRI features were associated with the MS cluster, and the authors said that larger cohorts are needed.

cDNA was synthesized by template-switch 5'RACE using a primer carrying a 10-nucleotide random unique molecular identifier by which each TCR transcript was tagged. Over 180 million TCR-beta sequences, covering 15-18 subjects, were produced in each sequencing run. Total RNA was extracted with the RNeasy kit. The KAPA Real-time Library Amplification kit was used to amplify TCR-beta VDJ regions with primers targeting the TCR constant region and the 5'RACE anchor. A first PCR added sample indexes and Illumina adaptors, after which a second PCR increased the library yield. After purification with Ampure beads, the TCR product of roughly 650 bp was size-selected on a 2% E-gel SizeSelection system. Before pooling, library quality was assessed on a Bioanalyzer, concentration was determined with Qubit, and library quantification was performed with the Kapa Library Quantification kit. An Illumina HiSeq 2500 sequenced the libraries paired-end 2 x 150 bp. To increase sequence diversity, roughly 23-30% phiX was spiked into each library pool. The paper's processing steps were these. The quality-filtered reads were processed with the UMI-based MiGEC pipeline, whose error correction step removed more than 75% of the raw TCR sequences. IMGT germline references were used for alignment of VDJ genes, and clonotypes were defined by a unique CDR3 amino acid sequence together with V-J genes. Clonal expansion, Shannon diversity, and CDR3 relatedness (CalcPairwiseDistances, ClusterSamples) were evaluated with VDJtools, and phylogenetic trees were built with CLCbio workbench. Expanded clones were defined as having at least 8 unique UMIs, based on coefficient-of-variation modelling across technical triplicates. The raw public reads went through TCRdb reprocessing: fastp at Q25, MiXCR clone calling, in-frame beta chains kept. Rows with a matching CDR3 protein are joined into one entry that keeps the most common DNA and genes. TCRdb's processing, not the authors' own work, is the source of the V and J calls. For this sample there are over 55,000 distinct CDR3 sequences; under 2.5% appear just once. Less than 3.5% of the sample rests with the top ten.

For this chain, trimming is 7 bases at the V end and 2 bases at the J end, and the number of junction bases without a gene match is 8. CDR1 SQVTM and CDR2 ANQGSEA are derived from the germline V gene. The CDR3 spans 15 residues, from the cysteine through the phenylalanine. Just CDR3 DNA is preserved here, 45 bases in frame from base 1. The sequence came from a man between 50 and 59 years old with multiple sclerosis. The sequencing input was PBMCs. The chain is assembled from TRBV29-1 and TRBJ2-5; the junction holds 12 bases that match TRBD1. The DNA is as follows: TGCAGCGCCGTGGGGACAGGGGGCAGACAAGAGACCCAGTACTTC. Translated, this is CSAVGTGGRQETQYF.